This T cell receptor (beta chain) was captured by sequencing in a study of blood T cell repertoires in COVID-19 (dated by TCRdb to about 2020). For the study in its entirety: Samples from collaborators originated in the United States, Italy and Spain and spanned both the acute and convalescent phases of COVID-19. The prospective study material was composed of cDNA or gDNA derived from T cells, B-cell-depleted T cells, or PBMCs. Subjects who had been exposed to COVID-19, were actively infected with it, or had recovered from it provided the deeply sampled blood TCRbeta repertoires that made up the dataset. The repertoires were made available in a free public database intended to serve as a resource for research on the immune response to SARS-CoV-2. Samples came from the ongoing ImmuneRACE study (first 160 participants) plus 1,254 subjects from 6 global collaborators. A de-identified subject ID, COVID-19 status, age in years and sex were almost always included in the sample metadata. Where available, HLA class I and class II types were taken from metadata supplied by the sample provider and were not determined by assay-based typing. The investigation overall reported the following: How much clinical and demographic metadata was included differed by source and by participant, and the metadata was provided uncurated.

Participants in the prospective study were enrolled through a virtual design, were aged roughly 18 to 90 years, and lived in roughly 25 United States geographic areas. Cohort assignment in the prospective study relied on participant-reported clinical history from a screening survey and a study questionnaire. In the prospective study, mobile phlebotomists collected whole blood, serum and a nasopharyngeal or oropharyngeal swab from each participant. Additional blood draws and questionnaires over an approximately 2-month period could optionally be provided by prospective study participants. Before DNA extraction, prospective study blood samples were shipped either frozen or at room temperature. Taken from the germline V gene, the CDR1 and CDR2 loops are MNHNS and SASEGT. V and J are truncated by 1 base and 8 bases respectively, leaving an intervening sequence of 11 bases. The CDR3 starts with the cysteine, ends with the phenylalanine, and has 13 residues. Only the CDR3 DNA is retained, 39 bases long and in frame from the first base.

TCRbeta CDR3 regions were amplified from genomic DNA using the immunoSEQ Assay, a bias-controlled multiplex PCR. As for the original processing: The number of nucleated cells in each sample was estimated by amplification of reference gene primers within the assay. Sequence reads were collapsed and filtered to measure the absolute abundance of every unique TCRbeta CDR3 rearrangement. For each sample, productive Simpson clonality was calculated by taking the square root of Simpson's diversity index across productive rearrangements. Not all clones reach the TCRdb copy of this immuneACCESS table, which keeps in-frame sequences only. Checked studies attribute under half of the gap to unresolved V genes and leave the rest unexplained. V, J and clone size are those of that table, while D and trimming were read from the DNA. The sample table records fewer than 250,000 clones; 80% to 90% of these occur just once. Of the sample, 3% to 4% falls within the top ten clones.

This clone showed up just once. The antigen it binds to is not known. The input lacks base qualities; no much larger clone sits a single base away. The sample comprised PBMCs or T cells enriched from blood (not recorded which). The V gene is TRBV6-1 and the J gene is TRBJ1-2, with no confident D gene call. The TCR originated in a woman in her thirties or forties with acute COVID-19. The CDR3 region: CASSEGGSFGYTF. The bases are TGTGCCAGCAGTGAAGGCGGCTCTTTCGGCTACACCTTC.